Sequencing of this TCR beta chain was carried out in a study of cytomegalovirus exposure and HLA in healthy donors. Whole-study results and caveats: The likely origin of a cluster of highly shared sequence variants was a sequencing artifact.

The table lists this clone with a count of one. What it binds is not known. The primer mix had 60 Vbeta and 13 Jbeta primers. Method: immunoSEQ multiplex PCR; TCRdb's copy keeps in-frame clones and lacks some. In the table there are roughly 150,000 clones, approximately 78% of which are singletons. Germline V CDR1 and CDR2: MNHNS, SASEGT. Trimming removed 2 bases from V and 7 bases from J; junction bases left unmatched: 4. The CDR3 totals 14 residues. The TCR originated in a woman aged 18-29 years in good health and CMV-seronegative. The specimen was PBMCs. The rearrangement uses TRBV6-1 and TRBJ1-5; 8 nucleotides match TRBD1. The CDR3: CASSERTGGQPQHF. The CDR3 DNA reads TGTGCCAGCAGTGAACGAACAGGGGGGCAGCCCCAGCATTTT.